Each of the 13 T cell receptor beta chains below was sequenced from the same sample in a study of blood T cell repertoires in COVID-19. TCRdb's copy holds only in-frame clones and misses some; the assay was immunoSEQ multiplex PCR. Of 300,000 or so clones listed, more than 80% were seen once; the top ten hold 1.1%. The material sequenced was PBMCs or T cells enriched from blood (not recorded which). The receptors originated from a woman younger than 45 who had recovered from COVID-19.

The gene calls are TRBV4-2 and TRBJ1-1; 9 nucleotides line up with TRBD1. The CDR3 covers 15 residues. Trimming at V came to 1 base and at J to 7 bases, leaving 7 bases not matched to a gene. Germline-derived CDR1 and CDR2 are LGHNA and YNFKEQ. CDR3 residues: CASSQGDRVGNEAFF. Written as DNA, the CDR3 is TGTGCCAGCAGCCAAGGGGACAGGGTTGGGAATGAAGCTTTCTTT.

The chain has TRBV28 and TRBJ1-5; D is possibly TRBD1 (6 bases). This CDR3 comprises 14 residues. V was clipped by 6 bases and J by 3 bases, with 12 bases between them. Germline CDR1 and CDR2: MDHEN and SYDVKM. CDR3 sequence reads: CASSRGGSNQPQHF. CDR3 DNA sequence: TGTGCCAGCAGCCGAGGGGGTTCCAATCAGCCCCAGCATTTT.

The CDR3 loop is CASKVAGVNDEQFF. CDR3 sequence (DNA): TGTGCCAGCAAGGTAGCGGGAGTTAATGATGAGCAGTTCTTC. J is TRBJ2-1 and V is TRBV2, with 9 bases that match TRBD2. In germline, CDR1 is SNHLY, CDR2 FYNNEI. V shed 7 bases and J 8 bases; nucleotides not matched to a gene: 9. The length of the CDR3 is 14 residues. Full variable domain (outside the CDR3, taken from reference TRBV2 and TRBJ2-1): EPEVTQTPSHQVTQMGQEVILRCVPISNHLYFYWYRQILGQKVEFLVSFYNNEISEKSEIFDDQFSVERPDGSNFTLKIRSTKLEDSAMYFCASKVAGVNDEQFFGPGTRLTVL.

The V gene is TRBV30, the J gene TRBJ2-3, with TRBD1 as a possible D gene (5 bases). The CDR3 contains 15 residues. Germline V gives CDR1 GTSNPN, CDR2 SVGIG (reference sequence). Between the trimmed V and J ends, which lost 1 base and 0 bases, there was a span of 11 bases. The CDR3 bases are TGTGCCTGGAGTGAGGGGCGCATAAGCACAGATACGCAGTATTTT. As protein: CAWSEGRISTDTQYF.

The CDR3, as DNA: TGTGCCAGCAGCTTACTGGTATCGAGAACCGGGATGAACACTGAAGCTTTCTTT. Translated: CASSLLVSRTGMNTEAFF. The chain combines TRBV7-8 with TRBJ1-1; no definite D call. V gave up 2 bases and J gave up 0 bases, with 19 bases separating them. The CDR3 is made up of 18 amino acids. Germline V gives CDR1 SGHVS, CDR2 FQNEAQ.

V usage is TRBV3-1 (or the pseudogene TRBV3-2) and J usage is TRBJ2-2; 13 nucleotides align to TRBD2. Per germline, CDR1 LGHDT and CDR2 YNNKEL (reference sequence). This CDR3 comprises 17 residues. Germline trimming cut 2 bases from V and 5 bases from J; bases unmatched to any gene: 5. The CDR3 sequence is CASSQLLAGGPTGELFF. The CDR3 nucleotides are TGTGCCAGCAGCCAACTACTAGCGGGAGGGCCGACCGGGGAGCTGTTTTTT.

This clone showed up just a few times. The gene calls are TRBV20-1 and TRBJ2-5, with 11 nucleotides matching TRBD2. Germline V CDR1 and CDR2: DFQATT, SNEGSKA (reference sequence). The CDR3 is 15 residues long. The V segment lost 3 bases and the J segment 5 bases; nucleotides outside the gene matches: 8. CDR3 DNA sequence: TGCAGTGCTAGTAGGGTAGCGGGAGGGAGGGAGACCCAGTACTTC. Residues: CSASRVAGGRETQYF.

The V and J genes are TRBV6-2 or TRBV6-3 and TRBJ2-3, with 7 positions matching TRBD2. Germline loops: CDR1 MNHEY, CDR2 SVGEGT. The CDR3 is 16 residues long. With V trimmed by 2 bases and J by 2 bases, 7 bases remained unmatched. This CDR3 reads CASSYGAGANTDTQYF. In nucleotides, the CDR3 is TGTGCCAGCAGTTACGGTGCGGGAGCCAACACAGATACGCAGTATTTT.

Written as DNA, the CDR3 is TGTGCCAGCAGTTCAATGACAGGAACGAATAAAGCGACGACTAATGAAAAACTGTTTTTT. Amino acid sequence: CASSSMTGTNKATTNEKLFF. The V gene is TRBV28, the J gene TRBJ1-4, with D possibly being TRBD1 (6 bases). Trimming took 4 bases from V and 2 from J, leaving 26 bases between them. Germline assignment: CDR1 MDHEN and CDR2 SYDVKM. There are 20 residues in the CDR3.

V is TRBV16 and J is TRBJ1-6, with a possible D match to TRBD1 (6 bases). CDR1 and CDR2 from the germline V gene are KGHSY and FQNENV. This CDR3 region has 16 residues. Trimming cost V 3 bases and J 6 bases, with 15 bases left between them. The CDR3, as DNA: TGTGCCAGCAGCCACTCTAGACAGGACGGTAATTCACCCCTCCACTTT. Translated: CASSHSRQDGNSPLHF.

V gene TRBV15 combines with J gene TRBJ2-7, with 7 positions matching TRBD1. From germline, CDR1 is LNHNV and CDR2 YYDKDF (reference sequence). The CDR3 extends over 16 amino acids. The V segment lost 4 bases and the J segment 0 bases; nucleotides outside the gene matches: 9. The CDR3 DNA sequence: TGTGCCACCAGCAAAACACCCGGGACAGCCTCCTACGAGCAGTACTTC. It translates to CATSKTPGTASYEQYF.

V gene TRBV27 combines with J gene TRBJ2-1; 12 bases are a match to TRBD2. This CDR3 is 15 amino acids long. Trimming at V came to 7 bases and at J to 7 bases, leaving 8 bases not matched to a gene. In germline, CDR1 is MNHEY, CDR2 SMNVEV (reference sequence). The CDR3 nucleotides are TGTGCCAGCATATCACTAGCGGGAGGTCTAAATGAGCAGTTCTTC. Translating gives CASISLAGGLNEQFF.

The V and J genes are TRBV10-2 and TRBJ1-3, with TRBD1 matching over 9 bases. Germline V lookup: CDR1 WSHSY, CDR2 SAAADI. There are 15 residues in the CDR3. J gave up 2 bases and V 4 bases, and 3 bases lay outside the gene matches. CDR3 nucleotide sequence: TGCGCCAGCAGTGGAACAGGGGGCCCTGGAAACACCATATATTTT. This codes for CASSGTGGPGNTIYF.